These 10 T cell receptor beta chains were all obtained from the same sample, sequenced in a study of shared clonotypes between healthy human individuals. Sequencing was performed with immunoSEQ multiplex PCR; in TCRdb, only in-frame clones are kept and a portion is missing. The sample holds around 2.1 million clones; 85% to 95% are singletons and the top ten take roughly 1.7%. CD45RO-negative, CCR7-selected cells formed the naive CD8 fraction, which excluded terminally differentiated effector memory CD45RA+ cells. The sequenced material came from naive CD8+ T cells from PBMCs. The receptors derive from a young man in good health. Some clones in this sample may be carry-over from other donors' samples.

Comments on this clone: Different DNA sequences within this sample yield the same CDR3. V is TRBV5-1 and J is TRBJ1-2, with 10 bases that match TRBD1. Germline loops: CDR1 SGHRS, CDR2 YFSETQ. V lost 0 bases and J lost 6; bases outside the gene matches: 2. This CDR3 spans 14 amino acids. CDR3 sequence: CASSLGQGADGYTF. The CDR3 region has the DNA TGCGCCAGCAGCTTGGGACAGGGGGCGGATGGCTACACCTTC.

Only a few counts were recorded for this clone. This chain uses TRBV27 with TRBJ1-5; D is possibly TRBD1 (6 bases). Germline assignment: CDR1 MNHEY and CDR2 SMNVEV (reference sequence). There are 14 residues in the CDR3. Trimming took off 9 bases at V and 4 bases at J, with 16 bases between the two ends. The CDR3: CASSSLGGNQPQHF. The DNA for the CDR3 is TGTGCCAGTTCCTCCCTAGGGGGAAATCAGCCCCAGCATTTT.

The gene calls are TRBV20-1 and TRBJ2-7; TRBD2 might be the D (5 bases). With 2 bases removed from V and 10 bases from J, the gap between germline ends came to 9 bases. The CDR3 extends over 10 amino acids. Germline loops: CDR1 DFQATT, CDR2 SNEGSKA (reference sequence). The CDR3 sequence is CSARREQQYF. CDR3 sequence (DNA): TGCAGTGCTAGACGGGAACAACAGTACTTC.

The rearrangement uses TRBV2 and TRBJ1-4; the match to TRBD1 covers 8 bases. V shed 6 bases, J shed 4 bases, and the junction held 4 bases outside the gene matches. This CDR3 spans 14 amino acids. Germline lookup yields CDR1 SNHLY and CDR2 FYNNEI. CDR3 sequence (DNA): TGTGCCAGCAGCTACAGGGGGTATAATGAAAAACTGTTTTTT. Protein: CASSYRGYNEKLFF.

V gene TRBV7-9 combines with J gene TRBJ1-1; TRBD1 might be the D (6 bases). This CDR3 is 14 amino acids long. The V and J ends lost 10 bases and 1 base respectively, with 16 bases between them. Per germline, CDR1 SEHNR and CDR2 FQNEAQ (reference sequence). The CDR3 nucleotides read TGTGCCACCAGGAGTAACAGGGCGAACACTGAAGCTTTCTTT. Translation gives CATRSNRANTEAFF.

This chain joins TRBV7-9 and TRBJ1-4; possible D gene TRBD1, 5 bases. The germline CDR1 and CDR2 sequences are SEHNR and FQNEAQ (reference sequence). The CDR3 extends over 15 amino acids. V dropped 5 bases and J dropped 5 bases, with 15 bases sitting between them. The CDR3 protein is CASSPWGRLNEKLFF. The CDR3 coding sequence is TGTGCCAGCAGCCCCTGGGGCCGACTGAATGAAAAACTGTTTTTT.

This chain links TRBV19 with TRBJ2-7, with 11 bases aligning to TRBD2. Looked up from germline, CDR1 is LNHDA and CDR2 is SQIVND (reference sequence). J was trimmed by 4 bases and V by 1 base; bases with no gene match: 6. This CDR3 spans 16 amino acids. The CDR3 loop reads CASSIVWPSGRYEQYF. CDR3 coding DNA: TGTGCCAGTAGTATAGTTTGGCCTAGCGGGAGGTACGAGCAGTACTTC.

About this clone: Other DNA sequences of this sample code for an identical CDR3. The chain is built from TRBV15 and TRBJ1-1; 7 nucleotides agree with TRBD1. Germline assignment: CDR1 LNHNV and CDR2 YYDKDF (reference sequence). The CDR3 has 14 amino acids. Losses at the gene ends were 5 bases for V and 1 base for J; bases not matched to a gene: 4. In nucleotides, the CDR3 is TGTGCCACCAGCCAAGGGGGCGAGAACACTGAAGCTTTCTTT. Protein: CATSQGGENTEAFF.

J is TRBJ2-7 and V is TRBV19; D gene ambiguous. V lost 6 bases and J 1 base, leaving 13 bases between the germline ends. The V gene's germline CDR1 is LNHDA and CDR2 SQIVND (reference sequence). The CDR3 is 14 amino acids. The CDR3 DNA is TGTGCCAGTAGGATAACGACAAGGTCCTACGAGCAGTACTTC. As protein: CASRITTRSYEQYF.

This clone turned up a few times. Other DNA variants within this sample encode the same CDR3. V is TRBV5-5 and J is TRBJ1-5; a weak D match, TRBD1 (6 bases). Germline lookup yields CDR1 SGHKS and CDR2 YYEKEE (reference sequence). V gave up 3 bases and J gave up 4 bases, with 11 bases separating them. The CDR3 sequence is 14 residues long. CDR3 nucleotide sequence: TGTGCCAGCAGCTGGGACACCTCGAATCAGCCCCAGCATTTT. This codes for CASSWDTSNQPQHF.